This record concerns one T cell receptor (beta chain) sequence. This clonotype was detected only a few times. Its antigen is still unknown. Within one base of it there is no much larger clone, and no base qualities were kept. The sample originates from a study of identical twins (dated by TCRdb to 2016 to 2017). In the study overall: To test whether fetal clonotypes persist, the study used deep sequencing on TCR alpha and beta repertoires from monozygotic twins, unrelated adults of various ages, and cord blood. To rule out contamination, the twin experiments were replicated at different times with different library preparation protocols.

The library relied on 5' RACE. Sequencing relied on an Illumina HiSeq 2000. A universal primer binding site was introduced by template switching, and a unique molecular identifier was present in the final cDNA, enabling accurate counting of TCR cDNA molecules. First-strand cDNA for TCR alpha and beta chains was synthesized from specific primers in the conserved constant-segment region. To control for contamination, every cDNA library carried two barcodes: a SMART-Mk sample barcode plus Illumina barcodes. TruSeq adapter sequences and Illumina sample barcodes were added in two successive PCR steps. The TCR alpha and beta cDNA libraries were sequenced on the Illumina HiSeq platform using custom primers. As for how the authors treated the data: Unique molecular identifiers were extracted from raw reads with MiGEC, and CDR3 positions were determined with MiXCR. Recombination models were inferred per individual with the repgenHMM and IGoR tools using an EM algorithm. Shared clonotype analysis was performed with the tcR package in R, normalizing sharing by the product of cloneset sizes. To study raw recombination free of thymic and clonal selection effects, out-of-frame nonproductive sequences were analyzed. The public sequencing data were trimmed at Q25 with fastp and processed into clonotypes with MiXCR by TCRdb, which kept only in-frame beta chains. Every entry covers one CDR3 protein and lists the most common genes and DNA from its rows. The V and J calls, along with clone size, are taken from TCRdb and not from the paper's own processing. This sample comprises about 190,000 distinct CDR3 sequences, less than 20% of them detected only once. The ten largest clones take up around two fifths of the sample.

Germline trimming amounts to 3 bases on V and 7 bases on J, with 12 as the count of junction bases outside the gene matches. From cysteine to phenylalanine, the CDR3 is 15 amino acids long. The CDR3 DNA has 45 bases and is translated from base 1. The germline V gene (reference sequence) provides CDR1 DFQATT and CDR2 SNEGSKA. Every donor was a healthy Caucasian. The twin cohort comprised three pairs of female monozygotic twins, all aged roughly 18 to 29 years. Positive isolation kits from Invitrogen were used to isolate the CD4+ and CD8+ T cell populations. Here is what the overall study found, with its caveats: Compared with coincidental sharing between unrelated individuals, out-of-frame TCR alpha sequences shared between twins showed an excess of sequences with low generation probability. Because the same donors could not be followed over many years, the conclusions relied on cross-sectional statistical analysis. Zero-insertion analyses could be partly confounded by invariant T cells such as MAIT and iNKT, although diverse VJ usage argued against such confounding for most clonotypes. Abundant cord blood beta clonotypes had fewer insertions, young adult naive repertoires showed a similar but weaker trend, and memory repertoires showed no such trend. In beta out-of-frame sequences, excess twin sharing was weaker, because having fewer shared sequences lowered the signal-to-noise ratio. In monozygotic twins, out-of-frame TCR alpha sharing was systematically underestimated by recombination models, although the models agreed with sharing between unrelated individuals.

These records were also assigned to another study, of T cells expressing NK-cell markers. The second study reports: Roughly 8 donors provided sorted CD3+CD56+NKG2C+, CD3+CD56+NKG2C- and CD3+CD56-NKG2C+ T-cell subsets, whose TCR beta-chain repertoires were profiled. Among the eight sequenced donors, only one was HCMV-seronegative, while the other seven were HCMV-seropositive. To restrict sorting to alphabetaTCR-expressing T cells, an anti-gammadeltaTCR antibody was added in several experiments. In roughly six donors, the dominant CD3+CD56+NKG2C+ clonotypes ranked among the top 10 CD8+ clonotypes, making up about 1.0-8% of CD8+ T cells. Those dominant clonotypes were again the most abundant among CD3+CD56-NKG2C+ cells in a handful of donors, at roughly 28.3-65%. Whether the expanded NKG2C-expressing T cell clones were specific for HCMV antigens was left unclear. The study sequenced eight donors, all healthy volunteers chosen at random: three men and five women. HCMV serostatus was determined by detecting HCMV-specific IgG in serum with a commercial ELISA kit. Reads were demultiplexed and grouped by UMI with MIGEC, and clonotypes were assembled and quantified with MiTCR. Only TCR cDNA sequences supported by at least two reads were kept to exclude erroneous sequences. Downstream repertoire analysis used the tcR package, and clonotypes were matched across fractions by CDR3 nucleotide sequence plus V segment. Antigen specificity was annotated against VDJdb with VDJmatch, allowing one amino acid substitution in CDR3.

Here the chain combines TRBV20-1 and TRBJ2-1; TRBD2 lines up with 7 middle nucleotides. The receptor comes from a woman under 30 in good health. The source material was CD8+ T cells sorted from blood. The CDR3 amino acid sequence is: CSARSLSGSGNEQFF. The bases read TGCAGTGCTAGGAGCCTTAGCGGGTCTGGGAATGAGCAGTTCTTC.